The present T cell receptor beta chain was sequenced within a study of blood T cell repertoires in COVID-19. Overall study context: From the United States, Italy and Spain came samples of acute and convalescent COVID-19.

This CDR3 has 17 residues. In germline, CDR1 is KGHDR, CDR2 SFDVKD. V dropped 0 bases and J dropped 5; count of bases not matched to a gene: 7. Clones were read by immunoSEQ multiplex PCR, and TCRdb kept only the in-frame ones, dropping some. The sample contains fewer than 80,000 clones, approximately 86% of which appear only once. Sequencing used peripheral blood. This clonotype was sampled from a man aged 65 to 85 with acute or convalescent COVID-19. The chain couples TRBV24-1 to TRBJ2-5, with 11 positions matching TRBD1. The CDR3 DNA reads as TGTGCCACCAGTGATTTGCGGGGGACAGGGGGGTTGGAGACCCAGTACTTC. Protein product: CATSDLRGTGGLETQYF.